The 2 T cell receptor beta chains given below trace back to one sample, sequenced in a study of blood T cell repertoires in COVID-19. This table comes from immunoSEQ multiplex PCR, and its TCRdb copy is limited to in-frame clones, with some not included. The table shows over 150,000 clones, with approximately 80% occurring only once. Sample: PBMCs or T cells enriched from blood (not recorded which). The receptors were sampled from a woman aged 55-75 years who had recovered from COVID-19.

This rearrangement joins TRBV9 to TRBJ1-5; 7 positions match TRBD1. The CDR3 length is 13 residues. V was clipped by 4 bases and J by 4 bases; unmatched bases: 2. The V gene's germline CDR1 is SGDLS and CDR2 YYNGEE. CDR3 DNA sequence: TGTGCCAGCAGCCCACAGGGGAATCAGCCCCAGCATTTT. It translates to CASSPQGNQPQHF.

The rearrangement links TRBV5-6 to TRBJ2-5; 13 bases match TRBD2. The CDR3 runs to 16 residues. V gave up 3 bases and J gave up 0 bases; unmatched junction bases: 2. The germline CDR1 and CDR2 sequences are SGHDT and YYEEEE. In DNA form, the CDR3 reads TGTGCCAGCAGCTGGGGACTAGCGGGGTACCAAGAGACCCAGTACTTC. Protein: CASSWGLAGYQETQYF.